The present T cell receptor (beta chain) was sequenced within a study of blood T cells in healthy people across ages. Study summary: Capture by template switching was about one barcoded beta molecule per two T cells. Findings and limits, study-wide: Relative to aged donors, long-lived donors carried more naive CD4+ cells and displayed higher diversity.

CDR1 SQVTM and CDR2 ANQGSEA come from the germline V gene. The CDR3 is 11 amino acids. Trimming took off 4 bases at V and 9 bases at J, with 10 bases between the two ends. A few counts support this clonotype. Its antigen is currently unknown. A single base separates this from a much larger clone, so it may be a read error. Each sample had at least 6.5 million PBMCs isolated. The authors ran a second PCR of about 6 to 11 cycles using a sample-barcoded 5' primer and a J-beta primer mix. TCRdb redid the calling of the 5' RACE reads with MiXCR, one entry per CDR3 protein. The sample gives 1,500,000 or so distinct CDR3 sequences, roughly 60% of which show up once; over 6.5% is in the top ten.

V gene TRBV29-1 combines with J gene TRBJ2-1; possibly TRBD2 for D (6 bases). This sequence originates from a young man in good health. The sample consisted of blood. The CDR3: CSVARGGEQFF. The CDR3 DNA reads TGCAGCGTTGCGAGGGGAGGTGAGCAGTTCTTC.